This TCR beta chain was sequenced in a study of spatial heterogeneity in lung cancer. This clonotype was picked up a small number of times. Antigen unknown. Time point given: sample taken at primary tumor resection. Unsorted whole RNA of tumor, nontumor lung or frozen PBMC was sequenced. The CDR3 contains 12 residues. Looked up from germline, CDR1 is GTSNPN and CDR2 is SVGIG (reference sequence). V shed 1 base and J shed 3 bases, with 7 bases lying between them. TCRdb itself ran the 5' RACE reads through MiXCR, one entry per CDR3 protein. The sample holds tens of thousands of distinct CDR3 sequences; over 9.5% are singletons and the top ten take around two fifths. Study-wide points: Whereas they appeared in blood less at follow-up, ubiquitous expanded tumor TCRs appeared there more at resection.

The chain employs TRBV30 and TRBJ2-7; no reliable D call. The sequencing here drew on PBMCs, taken at surgery. This TCR was sampled from a female donor with early-stage non-small cell lung cancer. CDR3 sequence: CAWSDPSYEQYF. Here the CDR3 DNA reads TGTGCCTGGAGTGACCCCAGCTACGAGCAGTACTTC.